This TCR beta chain is from a study of blood T cells in healthy people across ages. Regarding the study as a whole: The study lacked donor CMV status, which possibly confounded expanded clonotype changes.

This clonotype was detected only a few times. Its antigen remains unknown. Samples each yielded at least 5.5 micrograms of total RNA. For the second PCR, which ran for roughly 7 to 11 cycles, a sample-barcoded 5' primer and a J-beta primer mix were used. All cDNA molecules were each tagged by a template-switch adaptor with 12 random nucleotides. MiXCR was run by TCRdb on the 5' RACE reads, yielding one entry per CDR3 protein. The sample contains hundreds of thousands of distinct CDR3 sequences, roughly 41% of which appear only once. The sequenced material came from blood. The clonotype originates from a man aged 80 or over in good health.

As DNA, the CDR3 is TGCGCCAGCAGCTTGGGAGCAAGTGTATCCTACGAGCAGTACTTC. It specifies CASSLGASVSYEQYF. The chain combines TRBV5-1 with TRBJ2-7; D is undetermined. The V and J ends lost 0 bases and 1 base respectively, with 11 bases between them. Per germline, CDR1 SGHRS and CDR2 YFSETQ. The CDR3 contains 15 residues.